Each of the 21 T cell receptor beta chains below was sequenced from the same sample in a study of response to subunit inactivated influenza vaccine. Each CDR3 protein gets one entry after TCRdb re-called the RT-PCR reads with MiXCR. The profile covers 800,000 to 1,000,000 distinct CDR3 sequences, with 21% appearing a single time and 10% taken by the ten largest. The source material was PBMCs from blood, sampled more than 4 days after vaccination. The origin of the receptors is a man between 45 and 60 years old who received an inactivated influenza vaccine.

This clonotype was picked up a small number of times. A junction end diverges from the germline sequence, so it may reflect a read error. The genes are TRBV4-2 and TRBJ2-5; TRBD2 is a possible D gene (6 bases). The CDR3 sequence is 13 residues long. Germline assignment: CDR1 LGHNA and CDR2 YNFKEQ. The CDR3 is CASSTSSQESQYF. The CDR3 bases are TGTGCCAGCAGTACTAGCAGTCAAGAGTCCCAGTACTTC.

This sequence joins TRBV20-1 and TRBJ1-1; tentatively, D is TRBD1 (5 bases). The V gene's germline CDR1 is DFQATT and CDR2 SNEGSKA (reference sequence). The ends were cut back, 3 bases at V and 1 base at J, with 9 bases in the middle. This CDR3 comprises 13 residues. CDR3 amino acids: CSARGESNTEAFF. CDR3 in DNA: TGCAGTGCTAGGGGGGAATCGAACACTGAAGCTTTCTTT.

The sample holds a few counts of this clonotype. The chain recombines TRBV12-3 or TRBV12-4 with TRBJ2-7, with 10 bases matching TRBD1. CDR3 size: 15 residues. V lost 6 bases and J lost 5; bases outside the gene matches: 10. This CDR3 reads CASRLTAGTGDEQYF. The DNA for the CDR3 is TGTGCCAGCAGACTAACCGCCGGGACAGGGGACGAGCAGTACTTC.

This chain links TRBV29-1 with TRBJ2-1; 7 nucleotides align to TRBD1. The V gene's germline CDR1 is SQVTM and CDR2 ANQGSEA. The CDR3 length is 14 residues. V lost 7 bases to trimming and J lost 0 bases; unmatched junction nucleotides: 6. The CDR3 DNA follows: TGCAGCGCCTCACAGGGGAGCTCCTACAATGAGCAGTTCTTC. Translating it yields CSASQGSSYNEQFF.

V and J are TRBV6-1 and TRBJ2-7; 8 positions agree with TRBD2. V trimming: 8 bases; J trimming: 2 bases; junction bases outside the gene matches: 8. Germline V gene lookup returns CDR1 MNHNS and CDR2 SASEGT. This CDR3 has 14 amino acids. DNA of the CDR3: TGTGCCAGCGTCGCGGGGGGTCCCCCCTACGAGCAGTACTTC. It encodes CASVAGGPPYEQYF.

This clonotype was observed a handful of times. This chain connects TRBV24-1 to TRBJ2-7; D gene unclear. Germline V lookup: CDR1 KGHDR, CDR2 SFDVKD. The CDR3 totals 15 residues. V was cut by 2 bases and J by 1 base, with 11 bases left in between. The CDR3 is CATSDSRYLSYEQYF. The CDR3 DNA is TGTGCCACCAGTGATTCGCGGTATCTTTCCTACGAGCAGTACTTC.

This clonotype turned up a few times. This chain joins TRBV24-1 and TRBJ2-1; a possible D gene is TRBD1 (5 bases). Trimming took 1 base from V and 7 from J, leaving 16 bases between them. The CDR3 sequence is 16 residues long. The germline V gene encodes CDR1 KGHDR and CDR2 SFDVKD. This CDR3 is CATSDFPGPAGNEQFF. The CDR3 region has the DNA TGTGCCACCAGTGATTTCCCCGGGCCTGCAGGGAATGAGCAGTTCTTC.

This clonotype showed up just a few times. The CDR3 here is CAITRLAGVGEQYF. The CDR3 DNA reads TGTGCCATCACCCGACTAGCGGGAGTTGGGGAGCAGTACTTC. The chain is built from TRBV28 and TRBJ2-7; TRBD2 aligns across 12 bases. This CDR3 has 14 residues. Germline CDR1 MDHEN, CDR2 SYDVKM. The ends lost 10 bases at V and 7 bases at J; junction bases unmatched: 11.

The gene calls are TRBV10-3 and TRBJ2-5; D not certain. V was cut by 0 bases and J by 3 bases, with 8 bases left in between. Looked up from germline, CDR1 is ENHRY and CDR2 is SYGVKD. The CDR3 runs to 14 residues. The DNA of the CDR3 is TGTGCCATCAGTGAGTCGCGGTCAGAAGAGACCCAGTACTTC. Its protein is CAISESRSEETQYF.

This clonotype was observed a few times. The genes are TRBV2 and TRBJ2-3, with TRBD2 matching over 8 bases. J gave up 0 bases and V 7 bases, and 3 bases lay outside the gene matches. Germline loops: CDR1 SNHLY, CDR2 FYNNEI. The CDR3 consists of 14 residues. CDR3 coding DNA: TGTGCCAGCACCCGACTAGCGAGCACAGATACGCAGTATTTT. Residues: CASTRLASTDTQYF.

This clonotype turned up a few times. The CDR3 region is CASSLAGQGQPQHF. In DNA, the CDR3 is TGTGCCAGCAGCTTAGCGGGACAGGGTCAGCCCCAGCATTTT. The chain employs TRBV7-8 and TRBJ1-5, with 9 bases matching TRBD1. CDR1 is SGHVS, CDR2 FQNEAQ, per germline. Unmatched junction bases numbered 0, after V lost 0 bases and J lost 6 bases. CDR3 size: 14 residues.

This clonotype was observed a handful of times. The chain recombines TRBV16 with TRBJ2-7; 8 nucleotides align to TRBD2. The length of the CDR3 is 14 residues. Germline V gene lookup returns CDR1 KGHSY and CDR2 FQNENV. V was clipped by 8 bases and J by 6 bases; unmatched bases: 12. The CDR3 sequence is CASGSGAGVGEQYF. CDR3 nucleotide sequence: TGTGCCAGCGGTAGTGGAGCGGGAGTCGGCGAGCAGTACTTC.

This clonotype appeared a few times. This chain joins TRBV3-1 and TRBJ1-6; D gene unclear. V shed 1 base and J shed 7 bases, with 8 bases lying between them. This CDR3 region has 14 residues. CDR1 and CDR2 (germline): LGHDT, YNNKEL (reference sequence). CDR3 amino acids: CASSQVQRNSPLHF. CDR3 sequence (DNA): TGTGCCAGCAGCCAAGTACAGAGGAATTCACCCCTCCACTTT.

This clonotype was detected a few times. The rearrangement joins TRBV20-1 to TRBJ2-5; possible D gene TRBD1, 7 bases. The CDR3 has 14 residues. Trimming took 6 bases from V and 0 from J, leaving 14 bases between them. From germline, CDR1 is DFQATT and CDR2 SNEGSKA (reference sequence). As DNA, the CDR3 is TGCAGTGCCGCGGGACAGACGTACCAAGAGACCCAGTACTTC. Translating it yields CSAAGQTYQETQYF.

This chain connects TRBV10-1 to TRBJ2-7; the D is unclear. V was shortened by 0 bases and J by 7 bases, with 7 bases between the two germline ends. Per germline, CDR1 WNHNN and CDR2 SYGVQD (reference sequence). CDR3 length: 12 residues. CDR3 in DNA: TGCGCCAGCAGTGAGTCTTTGGGTGAGCAGTACTTC. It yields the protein CASSESLGEQYF.

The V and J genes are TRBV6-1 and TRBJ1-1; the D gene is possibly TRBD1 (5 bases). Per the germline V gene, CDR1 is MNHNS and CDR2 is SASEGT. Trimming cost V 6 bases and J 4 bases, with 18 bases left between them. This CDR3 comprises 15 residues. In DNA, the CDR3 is TGTGCCAGCAGGCTTCGGGGGACCGGCAGCACTGAAGCTTTCTTT. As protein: CASRLRGTGSTEAFF.

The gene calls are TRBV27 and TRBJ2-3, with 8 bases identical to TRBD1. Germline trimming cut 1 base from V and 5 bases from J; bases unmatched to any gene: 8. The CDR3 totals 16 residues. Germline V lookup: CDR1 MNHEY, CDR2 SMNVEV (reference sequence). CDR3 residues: CASSLYWQGAGDTQYF. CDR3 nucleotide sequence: TGTGCCAGCAGTTTATATTGGCAGGGGGCCGGAGATACGCAGTATTTT.

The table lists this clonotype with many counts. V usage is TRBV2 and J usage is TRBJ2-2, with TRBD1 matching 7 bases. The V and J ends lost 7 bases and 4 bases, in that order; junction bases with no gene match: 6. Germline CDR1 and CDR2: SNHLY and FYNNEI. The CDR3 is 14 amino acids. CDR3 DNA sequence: TGTGCCAGCAAATTAACAGGGGTCACCGGGGAGCTGTTTTTT. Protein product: CASKLTGVTGELFF.

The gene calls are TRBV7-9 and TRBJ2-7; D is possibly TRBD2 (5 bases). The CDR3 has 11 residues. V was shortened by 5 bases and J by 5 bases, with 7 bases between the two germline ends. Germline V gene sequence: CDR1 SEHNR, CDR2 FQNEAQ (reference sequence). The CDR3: CASSVGDEQYF. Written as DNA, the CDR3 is TGTGCCAGCAGCGTGGGAGACGAGCAGTACTTC.

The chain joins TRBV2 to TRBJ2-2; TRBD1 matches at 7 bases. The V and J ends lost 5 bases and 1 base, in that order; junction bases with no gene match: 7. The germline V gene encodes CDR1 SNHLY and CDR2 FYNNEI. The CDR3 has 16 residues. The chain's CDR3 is CASSPPGQMNTGELFF. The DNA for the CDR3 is TGTGCCAGCAGTCCGCCGGGACAGATGAACACCGGGGAGCTGTTTTTT.

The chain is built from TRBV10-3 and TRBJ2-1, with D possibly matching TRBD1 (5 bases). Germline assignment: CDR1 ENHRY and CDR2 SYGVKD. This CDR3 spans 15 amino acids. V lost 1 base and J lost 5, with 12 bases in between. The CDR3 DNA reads TGTGCCATCAGTGAGTTAAGGGGCCCCGACAATGAGCAGTTCTTC. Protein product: CAISELRGPDNEQFF.